The subject of this entry is one T cell receptor beta chain. The antigen remains unidentified. With baseline, cycle 4 day 1, and cycle 7 day 1 as timepoints, blood was sampled. This record comes from a study of OX40 agonist ivuxolimab in advanced cancers. The method was immunoSEQ multiplex PCR; TCRdb's version includes in-frame clones alone and lacks a portion of them. The data show about 71,000 clones, with about 90% seen just once and about 14% held by the top ten. The CDR3 extends over 17 amino acids. Germline-derived CDR1 and CDR2 are LGHNA and YSLEER. With 0 bases removed from V and 4 bases from J, the gap between germline ends came to 19 bases. Study-wide points: Antigen targets of the expanded peripheral T cells went undetermined. Partial responders at 0.1-3.0 mg/kg had among the lowest clonal expansion. At doses 0.1 to 3.0 mg/kg, CD4+ and CD8+ clones expanded.

The chain recombines TRBV4-3 with TRBJ2-7, with D unclear. Sample: CD4+ or CD8+ T cells sorted from blood, taken in a trial of the OX40 agonist ivuxolimab. The clonotype comes from an adult with an advanced solid tumor such as melanoma, head and neck, liver or kidney cancer. CDR3 DNA: TGCGCCAGCAGCCAAGACCTTGAGGACCATTTCAATTACGAGCAGTACTTC. This encodes CASSQDLEDHFNYEQYF.